This entry is about one TCR beta chain. Using immunoSEQ multiplex PCR, the repertoire was profiled, and TCRdb retains in-frame clones only, with some absent. The sample carries some 150,000 clones, around 87% recorded once. The CDR3 totals 13 residues. V was trimmed by 7 bases and J by 2 bases, leaving 10 bases between them. In germline, CDR1 is SNHLY, CDR2 FYNNEI. These data belong to a study of T cell responses to AZD1222 COVID-19 vaccine. The specimen was peripheral blood, collected 28 days after the second AZD1222 dose. The sequence came from an adult who received the AZD1222 COVID-19 vaccine. The chain combines TRBV2 with TRBJ2-3, with D uncertain. DNA of the CDR3: TGTGCCAGCAATGGTCTTTTCACAGATACGCAGTATTTT. It is translated as CASNGLFTDTQYF.